This T cell receptor (beta chain) was profiled in a study of blood T cells in healthy people across ages. This CDR3 comprises 11 residues. V gave up 7 bases and J gave up 6 bases, with 10 bases separating them. Per germline, CDR1 SQVTM and CDR2 ANQGSEA. Many counts were recorded for this clonotype. Each donor had roughly 10 milliliters of peripheral blood drawn. Next came a second PCR, run for roughly 6 to 11 cycles, which used a sample-barcoded 5' primer along with a J-beta primer mix. MiXCR was run by TCRdb on the 5' RACE reads, yielding one entry per CDR3 protein. The data show about 1,800,000 distinct CDR3 sequences, with 28% seen just once and about 8% held by the top ten.

The TCR originated in a woman aged 25-40 years in good health. What was sequenced was blood. V gene TRBV29-1 combines with J gene TRBJ1-3; D gene uncertain. The CDR3 spells CSGWTENTIYF. The CDR3, as DNA: TGCAGCGGATGGACGGAAAACACCATATATTTT. Full variable domain (outside the CDR3, taken from reference TRBV29-1 and TRBJ1-3): SAVISQKPSRDICQRGTSLTIQCQVDSQVTMMFWYRQQPGQSLTLIATANQGSEATYESGFVIDKFPISRPNLTFSTLTVSNMSPEDSSIYLCSGWTENTIYFGEGSWLTVV.